This entry concerns a single T cell receptor (beta chain). Its antigen is currently unknown. This sample is drawn from a study of CD8 T cells in Susac syndrome. Study-level results: It was acknowledged by the study that relatively few individuals were included in its TCR sequencing and HLA analysis.

The CD8+ and CD4+ T cells were negatively isolated, with the TEMRA cells enriched by FACS. V shed 6 bases, J shed 0 bases, and the junction held 13 bases outside the gene matches. This CDR3 region has 16 residues. Germline values: CDR1 DFQATT, CDR2 SNEGSKA (reference sequence). cDNA came from roughly 0.5 to 1 ug RNA primed by random hexamers. It was immunoSEQ multiplex PCR that amplified TCR beta CDR3 across 54 Vbeta and 13 Jbeta. TCRdb re-called the immunoSEQ multiplex PCR reads with MiXCR, one entry per CDR3 protein. Of 140,000 or so distinct CDR3 sequences listed, roughly 96% are singletons. The gene calls are TRBV20-1 and TRBJ1-2, with 7 bases identical to TRBD1. The source of this sequence is a human donor with multiple sclerosis. Input material: CD4+ T cells from PBMCs. This CDR3 reads CSANSPGQAANYGYTF. In DNA, the CDR3 is TGCAGTGCCAACTCCCCCGGACAGGCTGCTAACTATGGCTACACCTTC.